This is a list of T cell receptor beta chains from one sample in a study of cytomegalovirus exposure and HLA in healthy donors. The protocol was immunoSEQ multiplex PCR, while the TCRdb copy is restricted to in-frame clones and leaves out a portion. The sample data list 90,000 to 120,000 clones. The sample taken for sequencing was PBMCs. These receptors were taken from a man between 50 and 59 years old in good health and CMV-seronegative. Each CDR3 is given with its conserved first and last residue. D genes are given only for firm matches.

>TRBJ1-2|TRBV2|TRBD1
TGTGCCAGCAGTGATAGGGGGCTGGTTTATGGCTACACCTTC
CASSDRGLVYGYTF
>TRBJ2-1|TRBV7-3|TRBD2
TGTGCCAGCAGCTTCGGGGAGGGAAATGAGCAGTTCTTC
CASSFGEGNEQFF
>TRBJ2-7|TRBV18|TRBD1
TGTGCCAGCTCACCGGCCGCAGGACAGGGCTCCTACGAGCAGTACTTC
CASSPAAGQGSYEQYF
>TRBJ1-2|TRBV7-2|.
TGTGCCAGCAGACTGATAGATTATGGCTACACCTTC
CASRLIDYGYTF
>TRBJ1-3|TRBV2|TRBD1
TGTGCCAGCACCACGACAGGGAGAAACACCATATATTTT
CASTTTGRNTIYF
>TRBJ2-7|TRBV18|.
TGTGCCAGCTCACCAGTCATAACAGGGTCGGCCTACGAGCAGTACTTC
CASSPVITGSAYEQYF
>TRBJ2-3|TRBV4-1|.
TGCGCCAGCAGCCTCAAGGGGCCAGGGGATTACACAGATACGCAGTATTTT
CASSLKGPGDYTDTQYF
>TRBJ1-1|TRBV9|.
TGTGCCAGCAGCTTACAGGGTCAGAACACTGAAGCTTTCTTT
CASSLQGQNTEAFF
>TRBJ1-6|TRBV7-2|.
TGTGCCAGCAGCCTAGGGGGGGGACTCTATAATTCACCCCTCCACTTT
CASSLGGGLYNSPLHF
>TRBJ1-3|TRBV19|TRBD1
TGTGCCAGTAGTAGGGGGACAGACCGTTCTGGAAACACCATATATTTT
CASSRGTDRSGNTIYF
>TRBJ1-4|TRBV7-9|.
TGTGCCAGCAGCTTAGCGATGGGGGCCGGCGAAAAACTGTTTTTT
CASSLAMGAGEKLFF
>TRBJ2-7|TRBV7-3|TRBD2
TGTGCCAGCAGCTCCCGCGGCACTAGCGGGATGAGAGAGCAGTACTTC
CASSSRGTSGMREQYF
>TRBJ2-7|TRBV12-5|.
TGTGCTAGTGGTGCGCGACATCCGACGACCGACGAGCAGTACTTC
CASGARHPTTDEQYF
>TRBJ2-7|TRBV7-8|.
TGTGCCAGCAGCTCCACTCACGGAGCCCTCTACGAGCAGTACTTC
CASSSTHGALYEQYF
>TRBJ1-5|TRBV7-8|TRBD1
TGTGCCAGCAGCTTGGGACAGAATAATCAGCCCCAGCATTTT
CASSLGQNNQPQHF
>TRBJ1-2|TRBV5-4|.
TGTGCCAGCAGCCTGACCCAAGGGAGTCAAAACTATGGCTACACCTTC
CASSLTQGSQNYGYTF
>TRBJ2-1|TRBV11-2|TRBD1
TGTGCCAGCAGCCCTGAACAGGGGGCCCAGCAGTTCTTC
CASSPEQGAQQFF
>TRBJ2-5|TRBV4-2|.
TGTGCCAGCAGCCAAGGAATGCCGGGACTCTCGAGAGAGACCCAGTACTTC
CASSQGMPGLSRETQYF
>TRBJ2-5|TRBV5-6|TRBD1
TGTGCCAGCAGCTCCGGACAGGGGAGTTTTGGAGAGACCCAGTACTTC
CASSSGQGSFGETQYF
>TRBJ2-2|TRBV5-1|.
TGCGCCAGCAGCCCCGGTGGGGGAGGCACCGGGGAGCTGTTTTTT
CASSPGGGGTGELFF
>TRBJ2-7|TRBV5-6|.
TGTGCCAGCAGCTCCGGGTCCGCCTACGAGCAGTACTTC
CASSSGSAYEQYF
>TRBJ2-1|TRBV9|TRBD1
TGTGCCAGCAGCTTCAGGGACAGTAACAACAATGAGCAGTTCTTC
CASSFRDSNNNEQFF
>TRBJ1-1|TRBV5-1|.
TGCGCCAGCAGCCCTCAGGGGCCCCCTGAAGCTTTCTTT
CASSPQGPPEAFF
>TRBJ2-5|TRBV9|.
TGTGCCAGCAGCGTAGGACCAGGAAGGGGGTACCAAGAGACCCAGTACTTC
CASSVGPGRGYQETQYF
>TRBJ1-2|TRBV19|TRBD1
TGTGCCAGTAGCCTGGACAGGGCGGGCGGCTACACCTTC
CASSLDRAGGYTF
>TRBJ2-5|TRBV9|TRBD2
TGTGCCAGCAGCGCCGGGACTAGCGGTCCGGAGACCCAGTACTTC
CASSAGTSGPETQYF
>TRBJ2-3|TRBV2|.
TGTGCCAGCAGCCTCTGGGCACTCACAGATACGCAGTATTTT
CASSLWALTDTQYF
>TRBJ1-5|TRBV7-9|.
TGTGCCAGCAGCGCTAGCAGCACAAATAGCAATCAGCCCCAGCATTTT
CASSASSTNSNQPQHF
>TRBJ1-1|TRBV5-1|.
TGCGCCAGCAGTTCAGGGATGGCTGAAGCTTTCTTT
CASSSGMAEAFF
>TRBJ2-7|TRBV7-2|.
TGTGCCAGCAGCCACAGGGCCAACTACGAGCAGTACTTC
CASSHRANYEQYF
>TRBJ1-6|TRBV12-5|.
TGTGCTAGTGGTTTGGGAGCGAGCTCCTATAATTCACCCCTCCACTTT
CASGLGASSYNSPLHF
>TRBJ2-7|TRBV15|.
TGTGCCACCAGCAAAGAGGCGGCAGGGGCCTACGAGCAGTACTTC
CATSKEAAGAYEQYF